The subject of this entry is one T cell receptor (beta chain). The sample originates from a study of blood T cell repertoires in COVID-19. Overall study context: T cells, B-cell-depleted T cells, or PBMCs supplied cDNA or gDNA.

V lost 6 bases, J lost 1 base, and 6 bases lay in between. This CDR3 has 11 residues. Germline V gene data show CDR1 as DFQATT and CDR2 as SNEGSKA (reference sequence). This table comes from immunoSEQ multiplex PCR, and its TCRdb copy is limited to in-frame clones, with some not included. This table holds roughly 360,000 clones, over 65% found once. The sequenced sample consisted of peripheral blood. The genes are TRBV20-1 and TRBJ2-5; D gene ambiguous. The receptor was isolated from a human donor with acute or convalescent COVID-19. The donor label of this sample is uncertain. In DNA form, the CDR3 reads TGCAGTGCCCCCCTCCAAGAGACCCAGTACTTC. It specifies CSAPLQETQYF.